This is a list of T cell receptor beta chains from one sample in a study of T-cell reconstitution after alpha-beta-depleted transplantation in children. TCRdb re-analysed the PCR reads in MiXCR, keeping a single row per CDR3 protein. The profile shows a few hundred thousand distinct CDR3 sequences, 27% of them singletons. The sample consisted of PBMCs, taken before TCRalphabeta/CD19-depleted stem cell transplant. The receptor source for this set is a boy younger than two with Wiskott-Aldrich syndrome, due to receive a stem cell transplant. CDR3s include the opening cysteine and the closing phenylalanine or tryptophan. The order of the fields is D gene, J gene, clone size, V gene, CDR3 protein, CDR3 DNA. The D gene is left open where the match is weak. The listing skips clone size in some rows; elsewhere it reads once, few, many or a size class.

D: .
J: TRBJ2-3
size: .
V: TRBV20-1
CDR3: CSAREEGSTDTQYF
DNA: TGCAGTGCTAGAGAGGAGGGAAGCACAGATACGCAGTATTTT

D: TRBD2
J: TRBJ2-5
size: .
V: TRBV5-6
CDR3: CASSHILAAQETQYF
DNA: TGTGCCAGCAGCCACATACTAGCGGCCCAAGAGACCCAGTACTTC

D: TRBD2
J: TRBJ2-1
size: .
V: TRBV2
CDR3: CASRLRLADYNEQFF
DNA: TGTGCCAGCAGGTTACGACTAGCGGATTACAATGAGCAGTTCTTC

D: .
J: TRBJ1-1
size: few
V: TRBV20-1
CDR3: CSARGMTMNTEAFF
DNA: TGCAGTGCTAGAGGCATGACGATGAACACTGAAGCTTTCTTT

D: TRBD1
J: TRBJ2-1
size: .
V: TRBV20-1
CDR3: CSARKGQGRNEQFF
DNA: TGCAGTGCTAGAAAGGGACAGGGACGAAATGAGCAGTTCTTC

D: TRBD2
J: TRBJ2-3
size: few
V: TRBV24-1
CDR3: CATSDTSGSLSTDTQYF
DNA: TGTGCCACCAGTGACACTAGCGGGAGTCTGAGCACAGATACGCAGTATTTT

D: .
J: TRBJ2-7
size: .
V: TRBV28
CDR3: CASRPAGARYEQYF
DNA: TGTGCCAGCAGGCCTGCTGGGGCTCGCTACGAGCAGTACTTC

D: .
J: TRBJ2-1
size: few
V: TRBV12-3/TRBV12-4
CDR3: CASSLQGGIVHNEQFF
DNA: TGTGCCAGCAGCCTTCAGGGGGGAATTGTCCACAATGAGCAGTTCTTC

D: .
J: TRBJ2-3
size: .
V: TRBV9
CDR3: CASSDGWGPTDTQYF
DNA: TGTGCCAGCAGCGACGGTTGGGGCCCCACAGATACGCAGTATTTT

D: TRBD1
J: TRBJ1-5
size: .
V: TRBV14
CDR3: CASSETGWDQPQHF
DNA: TGTGCCAGCAGTGAGACAGGGTGGGATCAGCCCCAGCATTTT

D: .
J: TRBJ2-2
size: .
V: TRBV10-2
CDR3: CASRNDANTGELFF
DNA: TGCGCCAGCAGGAACGACGCGAACACCGGGGAGCTGTTTTTT

D: TRBD2
J: TRBJ2-1
size: .
V: TRBV6-5
CDR3: CASSYGGGLSNEQFF
DNA: TGTGCCAGCAGTTACGGGGGAGGGCTCAGCAATGAGCAGTTCTTC

D: .
J: TRBJ1-2
size: few
V: TRBV7-6
CDR3: CASSPRTASTYGYTF
DNA: TGTGCCAGCAGCCCCCGGACAGCCTCTACCTATGGCTACACCTTC

D: .
J: TRBJ1-2
size: .
V: TRBV7-8
CDR3: CASSLGGRYDYTF
DNA: TGTGCCAGCAGCTTAGGCGGACGTTACGACTACACCTTC

D: TRBD1
J: TRBJ1-1
size: .
V: TRBV7-9
CDR3: CASSYLTGGGEAFF
DNA: TGTGCCAGCAGCTACCTGACAGGGGGTGGTGAAGCTTTCTTT

D: .
J: TRBJ2-7
size: few
V: TRBV10-3
CDR3: CAISTGTTSRYEQYF
DNA: TGTGCCATCAGTACGGGGACCACTTCCCGCTACGAGCAGTACTTC

D: TRBD2
J: TRBJ2-3
size: .
V: TRBV12-3/TRBV12-4
CDR3: CASSPKREIGTDTQYF
DNA: TGTGCCAGCAGTCCAAAGCGGGAAATTGGCACAGATACGCAGTATTTT

D: .
J: TRBJ2-3
size: .
V: TRBV20-1
CDR3: CSAREGAGTQYF
DNA: TGCAGTGCTAGAGAGGGGGCAGGTACGCAGTATTTT

D: .
J: TRBJ2-3
size: .
V: TRBV29-1
CDR3: CSVEDPLTGKDTQYF
DNA: TGCAGCGTTGAAGATCCCCTGACGGGGAAAGATACGCAGTATTTT

D: TRBD2
J: TRBJ2-7
size: .
V: TRBV18
CDR3: CASSPTLTSGYEQYF
DNA: TGTGCCAGCTCACCAACGTTGACTAGCGGCTACGAGCAGTACTTC

D: TRBD2
J: TRBJ2-7
size: few
V: TRBV20-1
CDR3: CSASLAGVSYEQYF
DNA: TGCAGTGCTAGTCTAGCGGGAGTCTCCTACGAGCAGTACTTC

D: TRBD1
J: TRBJ2-2
size: few
V: TRBV12-3/TRBV12-4
CDR3: CASSSGGSNTGELFF
DNA: TGTGCCAGCAGTTCAGGGGGCTCGAACACCGGGGAGCTGTTTTTT

D: TRBD2
J: TRBJ2-1
size: .
V: TRBV5-1
CDR3: CASRSGLAGGPIYNEQFF
DNA: TGCGCCAGCAGATCCGGACTAGCGGGAGGGCCGATCTACAATGAGCAGTTCTTC

D: .
J: TRBJ2-1
size: few
V: TRBV20-1
CDR3: CSAQRRATGNEQFF
DNA: TGCAGTGCCCAACGACGGGCTACGGGGAATGAGCAGTTCTTC

D: .
J: TRBJ1-2
size: .
V: TRBV15
CDR3: CATSRDLTGRIQGNYGYTF
DNA: TGTGCCACCAGCAGAGATCTAACGGGAAGGATCCAAGGGAACTATGGCTACACCTTC

D: .
J: TRBJ2-1
size: few
V: TRBV20-1
CDR3: CSARASSYNEQFF
DNA: TGCAGTGCTAGAGCGAGCTCCTACAATGAGCAGTTCTTC

D: .
J: TRBJ1-2
size: few
V: TRBV12-3/TRBV12-4
CDR3: CASRGTLNYGYTF
DNA: TGTGCCAGCAGGGGGACTCTAAACTATGGCTACACCTTC

D: .
J: TRBJ2-7
size: .
V: TRBV20-1
CDR3: CSAGGGSGYEQYF
DNA: TGCAGTGCTGGGGGCGGGAGTGGCTACGAGCAGTACTTC

D: TRBD2
J: TRBJ2-1
size: .
V: TRBV28
CDR3: CASRLTSGRDNEQFF
DNA: TGTGCCAGCAGGCTGACTAGCGGGAGGGACAATGAGCAGTTCTTC

D: .
J: TRBJ2-7
size: .
V: TRBV25-1
CDR3: CASSRANHEQYF
DNA: TGTGCCAGCAGTCGGGCAAATCACGAGCAGTACTTC

D: TRBD2
J: TRBJ2-1
size: few
V: TRBV5-6
CDR3: CASSPPGLASGNEQFF
DNA: TGTGCCAGCAGCCCTCCGGGACTAGCATCTGGCAATGAGCAGTTCTTC

D: TRBD2
J: TRBJ2-1
size: .
V: TRBV5-3
CDR3: CARSLAEASGAYNEQFF
DNA: TGTGCCAGAAGCTTGGCGGAGGCTAGCGGAGCCTACAATGAGCAGTTCTTC

D: TRBD2
J: TRBJ2-7
size: few
V: TRBV20-1
CDR3: CSAGGLAGGSRYEQYF
DNA: TGCAGTGCTGGTGGGCTAGCGGGAGGGTCACGGTACGAGCAGTACTTC

D: TRBD1
J: TRBJ2-1
size: .
V: TRBV5-6
CDR3: CASSLYWTGLSYNEQFF
DNA: TGTGCCAGCAGCTTGTACTGGACAGGGCTCTCCTACAATGAGCAGTTCTTC

D: .
J: TRBJ1-2
size: few
V: TRBV28
CDR3: CASSLSDYGYTF
DNA: TGTGCCAGCAGTTTATCCGACTATGGCTACACCTTC

D: TRBD2
J: TRBJ2-1
size: .
V: TRBV5-1
CDR3: CASSWLRAGDLNNEQFF
DNA: TGCGCCAGCAGCTGGCTGAGGGCGGGAGATCTTAACAATGAGCAGTTCTTC

D: .
J: TRBJ2-7
size: few
V: TRBV21-1
CDR3: CASRCGGPSYEQYF
DNA: TGTGCCAGCAGGTGCGGGGGGCCGTCCTACGAGCAGTACTTC

D: TRBD2
J: TRBJ2-1
size: few
V: TRBV20-1
CDR3: CSASWALAAYNEQFF
DNA: TGCAGTGCTAGCTGGGCACTAGCGGCCTACAATGAGCAGTTCTTC

D: TRBD1
J: TRBJ1-2
size: few
V: TRBV28
CDR3: CASSQTGAMGYGYTF
DNA: TGTGCCAGCAGTCAGACAGGGGCCATGGGATATGGCTACACCTTC